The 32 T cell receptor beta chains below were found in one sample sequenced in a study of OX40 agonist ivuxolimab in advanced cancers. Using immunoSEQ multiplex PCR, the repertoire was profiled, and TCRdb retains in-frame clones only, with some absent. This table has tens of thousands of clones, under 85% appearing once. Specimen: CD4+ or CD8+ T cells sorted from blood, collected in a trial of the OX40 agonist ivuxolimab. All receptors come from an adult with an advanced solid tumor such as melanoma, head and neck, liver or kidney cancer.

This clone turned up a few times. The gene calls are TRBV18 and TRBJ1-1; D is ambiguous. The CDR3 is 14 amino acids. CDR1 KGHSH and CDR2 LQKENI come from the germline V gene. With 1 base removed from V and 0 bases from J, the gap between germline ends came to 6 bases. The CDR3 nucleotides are TGTGCCAGCTCACCACAGACCGTGAACACTGAAGCTTTCTTT. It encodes CASSPQTVNTEAFF.

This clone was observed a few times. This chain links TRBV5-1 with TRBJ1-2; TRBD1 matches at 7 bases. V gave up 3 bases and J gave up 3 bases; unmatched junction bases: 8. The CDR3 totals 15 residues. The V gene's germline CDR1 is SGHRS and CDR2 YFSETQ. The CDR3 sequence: CASSSGGQTYYGYTF. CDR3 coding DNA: TGCGCCAGCAGCTCGGGGGGACAGACCTACTATGGCTACACCTTC.

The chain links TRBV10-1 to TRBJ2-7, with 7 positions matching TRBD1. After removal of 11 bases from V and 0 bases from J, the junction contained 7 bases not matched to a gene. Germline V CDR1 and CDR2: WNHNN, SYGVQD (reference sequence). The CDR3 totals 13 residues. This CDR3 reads CARPDRSSYEQYF. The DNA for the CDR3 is TGCGCCCGCCCGGACAGGAGCTCCTACGAGCAGTACTTC.

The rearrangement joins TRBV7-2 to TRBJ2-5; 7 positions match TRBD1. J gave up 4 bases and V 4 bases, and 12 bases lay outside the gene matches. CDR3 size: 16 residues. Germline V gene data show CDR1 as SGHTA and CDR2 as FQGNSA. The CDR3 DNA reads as TGTGCCAGCAGCTCACTTGTGACAGGGCATGGAGAGACCCAGTACTTC. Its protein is CASSSLVTGHGETQYF.

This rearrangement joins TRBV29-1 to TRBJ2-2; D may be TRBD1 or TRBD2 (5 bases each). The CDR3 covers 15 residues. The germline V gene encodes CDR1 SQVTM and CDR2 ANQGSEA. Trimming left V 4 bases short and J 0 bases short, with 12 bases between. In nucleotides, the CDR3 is TGCAGCGTTGGGGGGACGGCCACGAACACCGGGGAGCTGTTTTTT. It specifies CSVGGTATNTGELFF.

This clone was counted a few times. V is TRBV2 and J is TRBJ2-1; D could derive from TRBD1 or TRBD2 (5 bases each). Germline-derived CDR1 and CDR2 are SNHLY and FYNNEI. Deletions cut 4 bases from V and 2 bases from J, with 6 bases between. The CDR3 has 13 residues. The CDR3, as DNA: TGTGCCAGCAGTGGGGGGACCTACAATGAGCAGTTCTTC. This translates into CASSGGTYNEQFF. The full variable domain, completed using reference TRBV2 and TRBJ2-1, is EPEVTQTPSHQVTQMGQEVILRCVPISNHLYFYWYRQILGQKVEFLVSFYNNEISEKSEIFDDQFSVERPDGSNFTLKIRSTKLEDSAMYFCASSGGTYNEQFFGPGTRLTVL.

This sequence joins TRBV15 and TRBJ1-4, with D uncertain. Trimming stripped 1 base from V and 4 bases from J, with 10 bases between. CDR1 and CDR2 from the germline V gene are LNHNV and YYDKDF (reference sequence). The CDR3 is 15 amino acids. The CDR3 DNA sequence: TGTGCCACCAGCAGAGCTAAACAGAATAATGAAAAACTGTTTTTT. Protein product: CATSRAKQNNEKLFF.

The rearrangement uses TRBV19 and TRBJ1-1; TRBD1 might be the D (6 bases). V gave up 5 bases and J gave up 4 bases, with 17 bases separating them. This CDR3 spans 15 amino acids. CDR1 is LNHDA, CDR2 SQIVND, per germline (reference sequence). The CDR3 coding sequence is TGTGCCAGTAGTCCGCGGGGGGGCGGCGGCACTGAAGCTTTCTTT. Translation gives CASSPRGGGGTEAFF.

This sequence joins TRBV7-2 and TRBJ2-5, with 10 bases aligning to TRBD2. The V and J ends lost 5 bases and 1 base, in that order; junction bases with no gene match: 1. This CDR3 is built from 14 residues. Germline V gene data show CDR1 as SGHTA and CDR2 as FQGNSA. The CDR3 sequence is CASSGTSAQETQYF. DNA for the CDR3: TGTGCCAGCAGCGGGACTAGCGCCCAAGAGACCCAGTACTTC.

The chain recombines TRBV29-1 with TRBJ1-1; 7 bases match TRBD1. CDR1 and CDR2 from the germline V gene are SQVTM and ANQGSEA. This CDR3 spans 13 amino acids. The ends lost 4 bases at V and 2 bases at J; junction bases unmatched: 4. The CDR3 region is CSVVGTANTEAFF. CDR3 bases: TGCAGCGTTGTCGGGACAGCTAACACTGAAGCTTTCTTT.

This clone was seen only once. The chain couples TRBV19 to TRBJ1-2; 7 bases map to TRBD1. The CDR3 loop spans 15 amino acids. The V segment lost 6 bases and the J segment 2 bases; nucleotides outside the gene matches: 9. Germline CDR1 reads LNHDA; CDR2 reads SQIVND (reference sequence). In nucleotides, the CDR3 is TGTGCCAGTAGCGGGACAGTCTTCGGAAACTATGGCTACACCTTC. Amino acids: CASSGTVFGNYGYTF.

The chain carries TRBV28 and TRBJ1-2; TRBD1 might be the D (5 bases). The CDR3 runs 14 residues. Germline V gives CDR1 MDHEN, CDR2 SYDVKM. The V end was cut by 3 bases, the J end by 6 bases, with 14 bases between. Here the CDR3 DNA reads TGTGCCAGCAGTTTGCTAGCGACAGAGCATGGCTACACCTTC. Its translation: CASSLLATEHGYTF.

The CDR3 DNA sequence: TGTGCCAGCAGCCCCGGGACTAGCGGGGGAACGAACACCGGGGAGCTGTTTTTT. Residues: CASSPGTSGGTNTGELFF. The genes are TRBV11-2 and TRBJ2-2; 14 bases are a match to TRBD2. Germline lookup yields CDR1 SGHAT and CDR2 FQNNGV. The CDR3 extends over 18 amino acids. Trimming took 5 bases from V and 0 from J; bases not matched to a gene: 5.

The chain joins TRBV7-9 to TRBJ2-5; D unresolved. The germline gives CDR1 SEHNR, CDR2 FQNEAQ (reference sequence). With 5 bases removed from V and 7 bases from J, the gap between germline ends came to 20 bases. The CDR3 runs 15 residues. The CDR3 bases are TGTGCCAGCAGCCACACTCAGGACGGGTTAGCGACCCAGTACTTC. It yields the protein CASSHTQDGLATQYF.

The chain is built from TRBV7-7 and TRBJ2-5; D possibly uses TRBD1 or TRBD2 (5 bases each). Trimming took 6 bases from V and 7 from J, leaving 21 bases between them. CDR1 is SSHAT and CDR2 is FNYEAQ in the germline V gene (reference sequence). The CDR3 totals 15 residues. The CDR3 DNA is TGTGCCAGCAGTCGCGACGGAAGAGGTGGGGGGACCCAGTACTTC. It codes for CASSRDGRGGGTQYF.

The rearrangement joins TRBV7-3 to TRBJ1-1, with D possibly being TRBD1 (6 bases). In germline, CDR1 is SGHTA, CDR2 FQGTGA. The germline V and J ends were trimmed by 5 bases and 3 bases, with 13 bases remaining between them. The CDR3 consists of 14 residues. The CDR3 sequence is CASSLQGGDTEAFF. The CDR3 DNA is TGTGCCAGCAGCCTACAGGGAGGCGACACTGAAGCTTTCTTT. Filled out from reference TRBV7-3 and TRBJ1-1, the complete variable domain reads GAGVSQTPSNKVTEKGKYVELRCDPISGHTALYWYRQSLGQGPEFLIYFQGTGAADDSGLPNDRFFAVRPEGSVSTLKIQRTERGDSAVYLCASSLQGGDTEAFFGQGTRLTVV.

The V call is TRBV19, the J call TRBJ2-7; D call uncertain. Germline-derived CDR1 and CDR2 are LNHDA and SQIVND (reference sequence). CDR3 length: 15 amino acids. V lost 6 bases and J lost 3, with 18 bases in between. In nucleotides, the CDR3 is TGTGCCAGTAGAACCATCAGCGATGGGGTCTACGAGCAGTACTTC. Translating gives CASRTISDGVYEQYF.

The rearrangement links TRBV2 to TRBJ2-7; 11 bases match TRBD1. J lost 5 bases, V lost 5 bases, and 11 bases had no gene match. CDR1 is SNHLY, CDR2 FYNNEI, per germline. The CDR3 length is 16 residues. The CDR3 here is CASSTPPGQGVDEQYF. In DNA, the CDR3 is TGTGCCAGCAGTACACCGCCGGGACAGGGGGTCGACGAGCAGTACTTC.

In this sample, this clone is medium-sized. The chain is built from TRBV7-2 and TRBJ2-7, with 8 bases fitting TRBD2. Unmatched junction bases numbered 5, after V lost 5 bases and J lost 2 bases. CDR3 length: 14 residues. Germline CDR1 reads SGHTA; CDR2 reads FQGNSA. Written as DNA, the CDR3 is TGTGCCAGCAGCAAAATAGCGGGAACCTACGAGCAGTACTTC. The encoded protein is CASSKIAGTYEQYF. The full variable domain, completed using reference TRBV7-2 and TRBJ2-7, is GAGVSQSPSNKVTEKGKDVELRCDPISGHTALYWYRQSLGQGLEFLIYFQGNSAPDKSGLPSDRFSAERTGGSVSTLTIQRTQQEDSAVYLCASSKIAGTYEQYFGPGTRLTVT.

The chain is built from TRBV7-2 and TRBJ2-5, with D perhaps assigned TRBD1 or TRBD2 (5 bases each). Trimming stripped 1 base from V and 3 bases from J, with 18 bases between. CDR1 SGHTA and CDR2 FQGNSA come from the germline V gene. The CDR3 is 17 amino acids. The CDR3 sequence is CASSLELGVRSEETQYF. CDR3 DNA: TGTGCCAGCAGCTTAGAATTGGGGGTTCGATCGGAAGAGACCCAGTACTTC.

CDR3 in amino acids: CASSLGGSADTQYF. CDR3 nucleotide sequence: TGCGCCAGCAGCTTGGGGGGGAGTGCAGATACGCAGTATTTT. V and J are TRBV5-1 and TRBJ2-3; perhaps D is TRBD1 or TRBD2 (5 bases each). The CDR3 sequence is 14 residues long. The germline V and J ends were trimmed by 0 bases and 4 bases, with 9 bases remaining between them. The germline gives CDR1 SGHRS, CDR2 YFSETQ.

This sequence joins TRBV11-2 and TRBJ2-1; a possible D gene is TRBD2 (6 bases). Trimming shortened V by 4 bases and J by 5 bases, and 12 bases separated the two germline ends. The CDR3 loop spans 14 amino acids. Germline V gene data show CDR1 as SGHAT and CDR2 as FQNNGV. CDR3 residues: CASSSLKRDNEQFF. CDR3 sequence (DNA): TGTGCCAGCAGCTCCCTCAAGCGGGACAATGAGCAGTTCTTC.

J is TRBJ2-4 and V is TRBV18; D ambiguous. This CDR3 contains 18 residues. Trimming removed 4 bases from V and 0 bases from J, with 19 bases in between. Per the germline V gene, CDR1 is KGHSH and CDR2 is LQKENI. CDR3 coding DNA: TGTGCCAGCTCACTCGCCCGGAGTGCGGATTTAGCCAAAAACATTCAGTACTTC. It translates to CASSLARSADLAKNIQYF. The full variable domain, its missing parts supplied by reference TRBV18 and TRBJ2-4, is NAGVMQNPRHLVRRRGQEARLRCSPMKGHSHVYWYRQLPEEGLKFMVYLQKENIIDESGMPKERFSAEFPKEGPSILRIQQVVRGDSAAYFCASSLARSADLAKNIQYFGAGTRLSVL.

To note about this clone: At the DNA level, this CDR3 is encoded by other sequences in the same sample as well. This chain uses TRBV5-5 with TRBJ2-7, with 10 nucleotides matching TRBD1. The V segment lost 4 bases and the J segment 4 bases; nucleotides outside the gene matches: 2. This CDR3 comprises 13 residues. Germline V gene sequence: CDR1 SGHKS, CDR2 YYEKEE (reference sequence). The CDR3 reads CASSRQGAYEQYF. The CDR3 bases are TGTGCCAGCAGCCGACAGGGGGCTTACGAGCAGTACTTC.

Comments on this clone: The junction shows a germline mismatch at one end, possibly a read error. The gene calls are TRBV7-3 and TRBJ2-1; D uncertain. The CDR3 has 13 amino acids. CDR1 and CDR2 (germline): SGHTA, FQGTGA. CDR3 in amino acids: CASSLSLVPDLVF. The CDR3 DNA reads TGTGCCAGCAGCTTAAGTCTTGTACCCGATTTGGTCTTC.

The CDR3 spells CASSVSRGGGPQHF. The DNA for the CDR3 is TGTGCCAGCAGTGTATCCCGAGGAGGTGGGCCCCAGCATTTT. This chain connects TRBV28 to TRBJ1-5; D remains ambiguous. CDR1 and CDR2 (germline): MDHEN, SYDVKM. The CDR3 spans 14 residues. Trimming cost V 5 bases and J 9 bases, with 17 bases left between them.

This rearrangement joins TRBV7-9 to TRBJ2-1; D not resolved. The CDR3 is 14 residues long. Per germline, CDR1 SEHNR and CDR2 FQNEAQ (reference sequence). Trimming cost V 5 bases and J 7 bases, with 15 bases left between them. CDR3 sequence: CASSPGPLPNEQFF. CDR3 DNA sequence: TGTGCCAGCAGCCCCGGGCCTCTACCTAATGAGCAGTTCTTC.

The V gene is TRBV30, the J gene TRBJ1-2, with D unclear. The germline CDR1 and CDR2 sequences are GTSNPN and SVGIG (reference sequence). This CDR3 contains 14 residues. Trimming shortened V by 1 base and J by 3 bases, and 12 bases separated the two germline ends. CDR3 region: CAWSGGGPHYGYTF. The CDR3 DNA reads TGTGCCTGGAGTGGGGGAGGACCCCACTATGGCTACACCTTC. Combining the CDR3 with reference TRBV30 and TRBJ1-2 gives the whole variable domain SQTIHQWPATLVQPVGSPLSLECTVEGTSNPNLYWYRQAAGRGLQLLFYSVGIGQISSEVPQNLSASRPQDRQFILSSKKLLLSDSGFYLCAWSGGGPHYGYTFGSGTRLTVV.

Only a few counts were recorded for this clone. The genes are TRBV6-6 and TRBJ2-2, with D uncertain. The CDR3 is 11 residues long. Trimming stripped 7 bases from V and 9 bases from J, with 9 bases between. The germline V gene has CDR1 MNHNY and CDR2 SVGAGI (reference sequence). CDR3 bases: TGTGCCAGCACGGAACGGAGGGAGCTGTTTTTT. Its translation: CASTERRELFF.

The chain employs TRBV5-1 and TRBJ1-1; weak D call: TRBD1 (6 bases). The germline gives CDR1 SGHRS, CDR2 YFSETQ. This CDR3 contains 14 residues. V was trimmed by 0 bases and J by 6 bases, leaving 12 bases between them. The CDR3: CASSLVGRGAEAFF. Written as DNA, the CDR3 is TGCGCCAGCAGCTTGGTAGGGAGGGGGGCTGAAGCTTTCTTT. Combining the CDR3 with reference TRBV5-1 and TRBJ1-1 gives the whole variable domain KAGVTQTPRYLIKTRGQQVTLSCSPISGHRSVSWYQQTPGQGLQFLFEYFSETQRNKGNFPGRFSGRQFSNSRSEMNVSTLELGDSALYLCASSLVGRGAEAFFGQGTRLTVV.

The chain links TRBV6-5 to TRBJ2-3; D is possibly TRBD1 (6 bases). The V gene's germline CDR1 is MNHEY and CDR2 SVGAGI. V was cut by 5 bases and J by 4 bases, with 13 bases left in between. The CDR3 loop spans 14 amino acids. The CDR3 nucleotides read TGTGCCAGCAGTGAAAGGGGGATCGCAGATACGCAGTATTTT. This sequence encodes CASSERGIADTQYF.

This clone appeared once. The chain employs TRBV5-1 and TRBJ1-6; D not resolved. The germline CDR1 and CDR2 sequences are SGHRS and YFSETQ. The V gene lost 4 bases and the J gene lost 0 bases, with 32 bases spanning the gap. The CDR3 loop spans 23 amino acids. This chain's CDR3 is CASSLQPKSYSSTDSSYNSPLHF. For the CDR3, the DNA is TGCGCCAGCAGCCTACAACCTAAGAGCTACTCGTCGACCGATAGCTCCTATAATTCACCCCTCCACTTT.